These T cell receptor beta chains were read from a single sample in a study of cytomegalovirus exposure and HLA in healthy donors. Sequencing used immunoSEQ multiplex PCR; TCRdb keeps in-frame clones, though not all of them. The data contain around 150,000 clones, over 75% of them seen just once; the ten biggest clones take up about 4.9%. Sequencing was performed on PBMCs. The receptor source for this set is a man aged 25 to 40 in good health. CDR3s include the opening cysteine and the closing phenylalanine or tryptophan. A D gene is named only where the DNA matches it firmly. Clone sizes are given selectively: once, few, many, or a class where the clone is expanded.

d_call j_call clone_size v_call cdr3_aa cdr3_nt
. TRBJ2-2 . TRBV5-6 CASSLDPKPGTGELFF TGTGCCAGCAGCTTGGACCCGAAGCCGGGCACCGGGGAGCTGTTTTTT
TRBD1 TRBJ1-4 few TRBV15 CATSRDRDRVNEKLFF TGTGCCACCAGCAGAGACCGGGACAGGGTTAATGAAAAACTGTTTTTT
. TRBJ2-1 few TRBV29-1 CSVRLNNEQFF TGCAGCGTGCGCCTGAACAATGAGCAGTTCTTC
. TRBJ2-7 . TRBV19 CASSPSQVGGYEQYF TGTGCCAGTAGTCCTTCTCAGGTGGGGGGCTACGAGCAGTACTTC
. TRBJ1-5 . TRBV5-4 CASSSQGSSQPQHF TGTGCCAGCAGCTCACAGGGTTCGAGTCAGCCCCAGCATTTT
TRBD1 TRBJ1-3 . TRBV23-1 CASRLDRKISGNTIYF TGCGCCAGCAGACTGGACAGGAAGATCTCTGGAAACACCATATATTTT
TRBD1 TRBJ2-7 few TRBV5-5 CASSQGAQQYF TGTGCCAGCAGTCAGGGGGCCCAGCAGTACTTC
. TRBJ2-1 few TRBV25-1 CASSVGGIDNEQFF TGTGCCAGCAGTGTGGGGGGTATCGACAATGAGCAGTTCTTC
TRBD2 TRBJ2-3 . TRBV5-3 CARSSRLAETPVGADTQYF TGTGCCAGAAGCTCTCGACTAGCGGAAACCCCAGTGGGGGCAGATACGCAGTATTTT
. TRBJ1-5 . TRBV11-3 CASSWPGGGKNQPQHF TGTGCCAGCAGCTGGCCCGGGGGAGGTAAAAATCAGCCCCAGCATTTT
. TRBJ2-1 . TRBV5-8 CASSREVAGGSYNEQFF TGTGCCAGCAGCCGTGAGGTGGCCGGCGGGTCCTACAATGAGCAGTTCTTC
. TRBJ1-6 . TRBV18 CASSADQSSPLHF TGTGCCAGCTCGGCGGATCAGAGTTCACCCCTCCACTTT
TRBD2 TRBJ2-5 . TRBV18 CASSPLADQETQYF TGTGCCAGCTCACCTCTAGCGGACCAAGAGACCCAGTACTTC
TRBD1 TRBJ1-4 . TRBV7-8 CASSSRTGSEKLFF TGTGCCAGCAGCTCAAGGACAGGGTCCGAAAAACTGTTTTTT
. TRBJ2-5 . TRBV18 CASSPRERETQYF TGTGCCAGCTCACCCCGCGAGCGAGAGACCCAGTACTTC
TRBD1 TRBJ2-3 few TRBV7-9 CASSLGVDRGYTDTQYF TGTGCCAGCAGCTTGGGCGTCGACAGGGGGTACACAGATACGCAGTATTTT
TRBD2 TRBJ2-3 few TRBV6-4 CASSTRAGGGTDTQYF TGTGCCAGCAGTACAAGAGCGGGAGGGGGCACAGATACGCAGTATTTT
TRBD1 TRBJ2-7 . TRBV28 CASGTGGSEQYF TGTGCCAGCGGGACAGGGGGTTCCGAGCAGTACTTC
. TRBJ1-2 . TRBV2 CASTTGGGGYYGYTF TGTGCCAGCACGACGGGGGGGGGAGGTTACTATGGCTACACCTTC
. TRBJ2-2 . TRBV5-4 CASSRPGGNTGELFF TGTGCCAGCAGCAGGCCCGGGGGGAACACCGGGGAGCTGTTTTTT
. TRBJ2-3 . TRBV7-2 CASSLYTDTQYF TGTGCCAGCAGCCTCTACACAGATACGCAGTATTTT
TRBD1 TRBJ2-5 . TRBV18 CASSARTGDGRETQYF TGTGCCAGCTCAGCGCGGACAGGGGATGGGAGAGAGACCCAGTACTTC
TRBD1 TRBJ2-7 few TRBV25-1 CASSEGGQGAEEQYF TGTGCCAGCAGTGAGGGGGGACAGGGGGCGGAAGAGCAGTACTTC
TRBD1 TRBJ2-3 . TRBV5-1 CASSRGIGTGDADTQYF TGCGCCAGCAGTCGAGGGATCGGGACAGGGGATGCAGATACGCAGTATTTT
TRBD2 TRBJ2-2 . TRBV25-1 CASTGLGMNTGELFF TGTGCCAGCACAGGACTAGGGATGAACACCGGGGAGCTGTTTTTT
. TRBJ2-7 once TRBV14 CASSPGYGYASQYF TGTGCCAGCAGCCCGGGGTATGGTTATGCTTCGCAGTACTTC
. TRBJ2-5 . TRBV9 CASSVEGVQETQYF TGTGCCAGCAGCGTAGAGGGGGTCCAAGAGACCCAGTACTTC
. TRBJ1-6 . TRBV6-6 CASIGLNNSPLHF TGTGCCAGCATCGGACTGAATAATTCCCCCCTCCACTTT
. TRBJ2-7 . TRBV11-3 CASTPRGHHEQYF TGTGCCAGCACCCCACGGGGTCACCACGAGCAGTACTTC
. TRBJ2-7 few TRBV5-4 CASSLVGDYEQYF TGTGCCAGCAGCTTGGTTGGGGACTACGAGCAGTACTTC
TRBD1 TRBJ1-1 . TRBV19 CASRERQGRTEAFF TGTGCCAGTAGGGAGAGACAGGGTAGGACTGAAGCTTTCTTT
TRBD1 TRBJ2-5 . TRBV4-1 CASSLQGAGNRETQYF TGCGCCAGCAGCCTTCAGGGGGCAGGTAATAGGGAGACCCAGTACTTC
TRBD2 TRBJ2-4 . TRBV5-1 CASSTGEGLAKNIQYF TGCGCCAGCAGCACCGGGGAGGGCCTAGCCAAAAACATTCAGTACTTC
TRBD1 TRBJ1-4 . TRBV7-9 CASSYTTGGTNEKLFF TGTGCCAGCAGCTATACGACAGGGGGCACTAATGAAAAACTGTTTTTT
. TRBJ2-3 . TRBV5-1 CASKGDGTTTDTQYF TGCGCCAGCAAGGGGGACGGTACTACCACAGATACGCAGTATTTT
. TRBJ1-3 . TRBV5-1 CASSLVPGGNTIYF TGCGCCAGCAGCTTGGTTCCAGGGGGAAACACCATATATTTT
TRBD2 TRBJ2-2 once TRBV18 CASPQGSGLADGELFF TGTGCCAGCCCCCAAGGCAGCGGACTAGCAGACGGGGAGCTGTTTTTT
TRBD1 TRBJ2-5 . TRBV5-4 CASSSQGWETQYF TGTGCCAGCAGCTCACAGGGGTGGGAGACCCAGTACTTC
TRBD2 TRBJ2-1 few TRBV9 CASSGTRGLAGVNSEQFF TGTGCCAGCAGCGGAACCCGGGGGCTAGCGGGAGTGAATAGTGAGCAGTTCTTC
. TRBJ2-1 . TRBV11-3 CASSFYSGPYNEQFF TGTGCCAGCAGCTTTTATAGCGGCCCCTACAATGAGCAGTTCTTC
TRBD1 TRBJ1-2 once TRBV2 CASRGQGTNGYTF TGTGCCAGCCGCGGACAGGGGACAAATGGCTACACCTTC
. TRBJ1-1 . TRBV25-1 CASSASRANTEAFF TGTGCCAGCAGCGCATCCAGGGCGAACACTGAAGCTTTCTTT
. TRBJ1-1 . TRBV19 CASSIAGDGTEAFF TGTGCCAGTAGTATAGCAGGGGATGGCACTGAAGCTTTCTTT
TRBD1 TRBJ1-2 . TRBV2 CASSDYGQGVTSYTF TGTGCCAGCAGTGATTATGGTCAGGGGGTAACGAGCTACACCTTC
TRBD2 TRBJ2-3 . TRBV4-3 CASSQEWGGSGSTDTQYF TGCGCCAGCAGCCAAGAATGGGGAGGTAGCGGGAGCACAGATACGCAGTATTTT
TRBD2 TRBJ2-1 . TRBV7-8 CASSSAESGMVNEQFF TGTGCCAGCAGCTCCGCGGAGAGCGGGATGGTTAATGAGCAGTTCTTC
TRBD1 TRBJ2-7 . TRBV6-5 CASSAPGQAFYEQYF TGTGCCAGCAGTGCTCCGGGACAGGCTTTCTACGAGCAGTACTTC
. TRBJ2-5 . TRBV4-1 CASSQDGTGSETQYF TGCGCCAGCAGCCAAGACGGGACCGGGAGTGAGACCCAGTACTTC